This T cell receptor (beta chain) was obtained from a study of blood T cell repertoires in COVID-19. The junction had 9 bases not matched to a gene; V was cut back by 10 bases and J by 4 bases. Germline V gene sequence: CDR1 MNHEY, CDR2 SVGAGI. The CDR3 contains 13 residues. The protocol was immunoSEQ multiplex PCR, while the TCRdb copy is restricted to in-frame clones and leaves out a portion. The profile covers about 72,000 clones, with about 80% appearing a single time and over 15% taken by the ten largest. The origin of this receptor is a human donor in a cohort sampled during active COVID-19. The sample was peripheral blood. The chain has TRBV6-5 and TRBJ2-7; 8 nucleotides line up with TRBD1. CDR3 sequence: CATLGQDGYEQYF. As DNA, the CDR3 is TGTGCCACACTGGGACAGGATGGATACGAGCAGTACTTC.